This is a list of T cell receptor beta chains from one sample in a study of monozygotic twins with inflammatory bowel disease. Using the 5' RACE reads, TCRdb records one entry per CDR3 protein without DNA. The table lists a few hundred thousand distinct CDR3 sequences. Sequenced input: blood. The source of these receptors is a human donor with ulcerative colitis or Crohn's disease, or a healthy co-twin of an affected twin (not recorded which). Both conserved end residues are part of each CDR3.

V	J	CDR3
TRBV11-2	TRBJ2-1	CASSLGKSGRGGNEQFF
TRBV5-6	TRBJ1-2	CASSFPGNYGYTF
TRBV5-1	TRBJ2-7	CASSPRTGDYEQYF
TRBV11-2	TRBJ2-1	CASSFRMTGGDEQFF
TRBV15	TRBJ2-5	CATSGPGLKETQYF
TRBV10-3	TRBJ2-1	CAISDQDNEQFF
TRBV15	TRBJ2-4	CATSRDRDGRKNIQYF
TRBV6-1	TRBJ2-7	CASSEASEAAGYEQYF
TRBV12-3/TRBV12-4	TRBJ2-5	CASSLQRLETQYF
TRBV20-1	TRBJ2-5	CSAKGLAGDETQYF
TRBV15	TRBJ2-7	CATSRERQRGHHEQYF
TRBV27	TRBJ2-2	CASSLWAVTGELFF
TRBV19	TRBJ2-1	CASHTQGSDEQFF
TRBV5-4	TRBJ1-2	CASSLDFASYGYTF
TRBV20-1	TRBJ1-3	CSAREAWGTGGLIGNTIYF
TRBV25-1	TRBJ1-5	CASSSQGSNQPQHF
TRBV12-3/TRBV12-4	TRBJ2-2	CASSHGQGAARELFF
TRBV5-1	TRBJ2-7	CASSLGGVPAQYF
TRBV10-3	TRBJ2-5	CAGKGLEETQYF
TRBV6-5	TRBJ2-5	CASSYSPYRLYQETQYF
TRBV6-5	TRBJ1-5	CASSYGSYSNQPQHF
TRBV2	TRBJ2-7	CASSGTGSPYEQYF
TRBV7-2	TRBJ1-2	CASSFGQVSVGTF
TRBV19	TRBJ1-1	CASSPLGALGTEAFF
TRBV20-1	TRBJ2-7	CSAPAHRGTYEQYF
TRBV5-1	TRBJ1-2	CASSAYADGYTF
TRBV7-2	TRBJ2-1	CASSLIAGSDNEQFF
TRBV5-1	TRBJ1-4	CASSSGVAGGTAF
TRBV29-1	TRBJ2-3	CSVAGVTDTQYF
TRBV7-8	TRBJ2-7	CASSLGTVQYF